The 12 T cell receptor beta chains reported below all come from one sample, sequenced in a study of T cell changes during pregnancy in multiple sclerosis. Data came from immunoSEQ multiplex PCR; TCRdb stores just in-frame clones and leaves some out. The data contain approximately 28,000 clones, over 75% of them singletons. Sequencing was performed on CD8+ T cells from peripheral blood mononuclear cells, taken after pregnancy. The source is a female donor with multiple sclerosis, enrolled in a pregnancy study.

This sequence joins TRBV2 and TRBJ2-1, with a weak D call TRBD2 (6 bases). Trimming took off 6 bases at V and 2 bases at J, with 14 bases between the two ends. The CDR3 is 15 residues long. Per germline, CDR1 SNHLY and CDR2 FYNNEI. CDR3 sequence reads: CASSPLAPTYNEQFF. Written as DNA, the CDR3 is TGTGCCAGCAGCCCCCTAGCGCCCACCTACAATGAGCAGTTCTTC. Together with reference TRBV2 and TRBJ2-1, the CDR3 gives the full variable domain: EPEVTQTPSHQVTQMGQEVILRCVPISNHLYFYWYRQILGQKVEFLVSFYNNEISEKSEIFDDQFSVERPDGSNFTLKIRSTKLEDSAMYFCASSPLAPTYNEQFFGPGTRLTVL.

This clone has a single count. The CDR3 spells CASSLLAGTYEQYF. The DNA for the CDR3 is TGTGCCAGCAGTTTGCTCGCGGGAACCTACGAGCAGTACTTC. This rearrangement joins TRBV28 to TRBJ2-7; tentatively, D is TRBD2 (6 bases). The ends were cut back, 3 bases at V and 2 bases at J, with 11 bases in the middle. CDR1 is MDHEN and CDR2 is SYDVKM in the germline V gene. The CDR3 covers 14 residues.

J is TRBJ2-1 and V is TRBV7-9; D gene uncertain. Germline V gene data show CDR1 as SEHNR and CDR2 as FQNEAQ (reference sequence). Trimming shortened V by 8 bases and J by 3 bases, and 8 bases separated the two germline ends. This CDR3 is 12 amino acids long. The CDR3 nucleotides read TGTGCCAGCGAACTACGCTACAATGAGCAGTTCTTC. It specifies CASELRYNEQFF. Full variable domain (remainder filled in from reference TRBV7-9 and TRBJ2-1): DTGVSQNPRHKITKRGQNVTFRCDPISEHNRLYWYRQTLGQGPEFLTYFQNEAQLEKSRLLSDRFSAERPKGSFSTLEIQRTEQGDSAMYLCASELRYNEQFFGPGTRLTVL.

The chain combines TRBV4-1 with TRBJ1-6; D unclear. Deletions cut 2 bases from V and 9 bases from J, with 11 bases between. This CDR3 spans 14 amino acids. Germline values: CDR1 MGHRA, CDR2 YSYEKL. CDR3 nucleotides: TGCGCCAGCAGCCAACCCCCCCCGGGTTCACCCCTCCACTTT. Translated, it gives CASSQPPPGSPLHF.

This rearrangement joins TRBV5-4 to TRBJ2-1; D not resolved. The germline CDR1 and CDR2 sequences are SGHNT and YYREEE (reference sequence). This CDR3 has 13 residues. Trimming took off 4 bases at V and 8 bases at J, with 13 bases between the two ends. The CDR3 sequence is CASSPIPRDEQFF. CDR3 DNA: TGTGCCAGCAGCCCAATCCCCCGCGATGAGCAGTTCTTC.

The rearrangement links TRBV4-2 to TRBJ2-7; the match to TRBD2 covers 12 bases. There are 16 residues in the CDR3. After removal of 0 bases from V and 7 bases from J, the junction contained 7 bases not matched to a gene. Germline CDR1 and CDR2: LGHNA and YNFKEQ. CDR3 in DNA: TGTGCCAGCAGCCAAGATCCAGGACTAGCGGGGAAAGAGCAGTACTTC. This encodes CASSQDPGLAGKEQYF.

The J gene is TRBJ2-1, the V gene TRBV7-2, with 9 bases fitting TRBD2. There are 16 residues in the CDR3. Germline V CDR1 and CDR2: SGHTA, FQGNSA. Trimming took 3 bases from V and 2 from J; bases not matched to a gene: 5. CDR3 region: CASSLSLAGTYNEQFF. The CDR3 DNA is TGTGCCAGCAGCTTGAGCCTAGCGGGGACCTACAATGAGCAGTTCTTC.

The CDR3: CASSIVSGTGPYEQYF. The CDR3 DNA reads TGTGCCAGTAGTATAGTTTCCGGGACAGGGCCCTACGAGCAGTACTTC. This chain links TRBV19 with TRBJ2-7; 9 nucleotides match TRBD1. This CDR3 comprises 16 residues. Germline CDR1 reads LNHDA; CDR2 reads SQIVND (reference sequence). V was clipped by 1 base and J by 2 bases; unmatched bases: 6.

V and J are TRBV27 and TRBJ1-1, with 7 positions matching TRBD1. The V gene's germline CDR1 is MNHEY and CDR2 SMNVEV (reference sequence). CDR3 size: 13 residues. V shed 5 bases, J shed 5 bases, and the junction held 5 bases outside the gene matches. CDR3 nucleotide sequence: TGTGCCAGCAGTCTAGGGACAGCTACTGAAGCTTTCTTT. Residues: CASSLGTATEAFF.

V is TRBV6-5 and J is TRBJ2-2; D possibly corresponds to TRBD2 (5 bases). This CDR3 spans 14 amino acids. Germline V gene data show CDR1 as MNHEY and CDR2 as SVGAGI. V lost 2 bases, J lost 5 bases, and 9 bases lay in between. The CDR3 nucleotides are TGTGCCAGCAGTTACGATTCGGGAACCGGGGAGCTGTTTTTT. Protein sequence: CASSYDSGTGELFF.

The rearrangement uses TRBV13 and TRBJ1-2; 10 nucleotides match TRBD1. V shed 5 bases, J shed 3 bases, and the junction held 9 bases outside the gene matches. This CDR3 has 16 amino acids. Germline V gives CDR1 PRHDT, CDR2 FYEKMQ (reference sequence). The CDR3 nucleotides are TGTGCCAGCAGCCACGCCGGGACAGGGGTAGACTATGGCTACACCTTC. Its protein is CASSHAGTGVDYGYTF.

Only a few counts were recorded for this clone. In DNA, the CDR3 is TGTGCCAGCAGCTTGAGCGGGACAGGGCTAGAGACCCAGTACTTC. Encoded protein: CASSLSGTGLETQYF. The V and J genes are TRBV5-6 and TRBJ2-5, with 9 nucleotides matching TRBD1. This CDR3 region has 15 residues. Looked up from germline, CDR1 is SGHDT and CDR2 is YYEEEE. The V segment lost 1 base and the J segment 4 bases; nucleotides outside the gene matches: 5.